Listed below are T cell receptor beta chains from one sample, sequenced in a study of cytomegalovirus exposure and HLA in healthy donors. Some clones are missing from TCRdb's copy, which holds only in-frame ones; the method was immunoSEQ multiplex PCR. The repertoire table contains 200,000 or so clones. Source material: PBMCs. Receptors originate from a boy aged 10-17 years in good health and CMV-seronegative. Each CDR3 is given with its conserved first and last residue. Fields, in order: V gene, D gene, CDR3 protein. A D gene is named only where the DNA matches it firmly.

>TRBV4-1|.
CASSSPGGTNTEAFF
>TRBV4-1|TRBD1
CASSQAGGEYGYTF
>TRBV7-9|TRBD1
CASSLVGQIAYEQYF
>TRBV5-6|.
CASSPGAGRSDYGYTF
>TRBV9|.
CASSGLQGSSYNEQFF
>TRBV5-1|.
CASSLRLLAEVGNEQFF
>TRBV7-2|TRBD2
CASSRAGIGETQYF
>TRBV5-1|.
CASTRGGADEQFF
>TRBV5-1|.
CASRSGAGASYEQYF
>TRBV5-1|.
CASSAGDRYEQYF
>TRBV30|TRBD1
CAWSFQTGDGYTF
>TRBV30|.
CAWSDRWAYTF
>TRBV7-9|.
CASSSNKGFDNEQFF
>TRBV27|.
CASSLFQGSKSTDTQYF
>TRBV30|.
CAWRILGGGYTF
>TRBV9|.
CASSALQLAPTDTQYF
>TRBV20-1|.
CSARETYEQYF
>TRBV7-9|.
CASSFLREDNEKLFF
>TRBV5-1|.
CASSQTGWDTIYF
>TRBV7-6|.
CASSFRGNYSNQPQHF
>TRBV5-1|.
CASSLGTANQPQHF
>TRBV6-6|.
CASSSGENNYGYTF
>TRBV7-8|.
CASSLAGGAGIDTQYF
>TRBV7-7|TRBD2
CASSLSAGGGHNEQFF
>TRBV2|.
CARDGGKAFF
>TRBV5-4|TRBD2
CASSLGLAGGPLETQYF
>TRBV6-5|TRBD1
CASQPTTGLNTEAFF
>TRBV5-1|TRBD1
CASSSTPGGETQYF